Reported below is one T cell receptor (beta chain). The CDR3 carries no conserved terminal phenylalanine or tryptophan, so it likely arises from a read error. RNA was extracted from bulk tissue without any cell sorting. These data are taken from a study of tumor and adjacent non-tumor tissue in lung cancer. A modified ARM-PCR protocol with three rounds of nested PCR amplified TCRbeta. TCRdb recomputed calls from the multiplex PCR reads with MiXCR, one row per CDR3 protein. The table shows 110,000 or so distinct CDR3 sequences, with roughly 77% occurring only once. Germline-derived CDR1 and CDR2 are SQVTM and ANQGSEA. This CDR3 contains 12 residues. Trimming pared 4 bases from V and 4 bases from J, leaving 10 bases between.

What was sequenced was lung tumor tissue. The chain carries TRBV29-1 and TRBJ1-2; D is uncertain. The receptor's source is a woman in her sixties or seventies with non-small cell lung cancer. The CDR3 coding sequence is TGCAGCGTTGTTACAAGAGTCTATGGCTACACCTCC. Amino acids: CSVVTRVYGYTS.